The 15 T cell receptor beta chains below come from one sample, sequenced in a study of T cell changes during pregnancy in multiple sclerosis (dated by TCRdb to 2018 to 2020). The method behind the library was the immunoSEQ multiplex PCR assay. What TCRdb holds here is the immuneACCESS table cut down to in-frame rearrangements. Part of the clones is not present; checked against another copy, under half of the missing clones reflect an unresolved V gene, and the others are unexplained. The sample table lists approximately 30,000 clones, approximately 90% of them with a count of one. The ten largest clonotypes hold 11% of the sample. The sequencing used CD8+ T cells from peripheral blood mononuclear cells, collected in the third trimester of pregnancy. The receptors here all came from a female donor with multiple sclerosis, enrolled in a pregnancy study.

The chain links TRBV9 to TRBJ1-2; D not certain. Germline assignment: CDR1 SGDLS and CDR2 YYNGEE. There are 14 residues in the CDR3. V lost 0 bases to trimming and J lost 4 bases, with 10 bases between them. CDR3 DNA sequence: TGTGCCAGCAGCGTAGGCGGGGTAGGCTATGGCTACACCTTC. As protein: CASSVGGVGYGYTF.

CDR3 loop: CASSLIGGPPQQYF. CDR3 in DNA: TGTGCCAGCAGTTTAATTGGGGGCCCCCCACAGCAGTACTTC. The chain employs TRBV28 and TRBJ2-7; D perhaps matches TRBD1 (6 bases). There are 14 residues in the CDR3. Germline lookup yields CDR1 MDHEN and CDR2 SYDVKM. V dropped 2 bases and J dropped 8 bases, with 16 bases sitting between them.

J is TRBJ2-4 and V is TRBV15; D may be TRBD2 (5 bases). Trimming removed 3 bases at V and 6 bases at J, with 15 bases between. The CDR3 has 15 amino acids. Looked up from germline, CDR1 is LNHNV and CDR2 is YYDKDF (reference sequence). The CDR3: CATSRAAGKGNIQYF. DNA of the CDR3: TGTGCCACCAGCAGGGCCGCCGGGAAGGGAAACATTCAGTACTTC.

The rearrangement links TRBV6-1 to TRBJ1-2; D call uncertain. The length of the CDR3 is 13 residues. Germline CDR1 MNHNS, CDR2 SASEGT. Trimming took off 2 bases at V and 7 bases at J, with 11 bases between the two ends. This CDR3 reads CASSESGLGGYTF. The DNA for the CDR3 is TGTGCCAGCAGTGAATCAGGTCTTGGTGGCTACACCTTC.

The gene calls are TRBV6-6 and TRBJ2-3; D ambiguous. CDR1 MNHNY and CDR2 SVGAGI come from the germline V gene (reference sequence). V dropped 2 bases and J dropped 4 bases, with 10 bases sitting between them. CDR3 length: 14 amino acids. The CDR3 region is CASSYGGFADTQYF. The CDR3 coding sequence is TGTGCCAGCAGTTACGGCGGTTTCGCAGATACGCAGTATTTT.

The V gene is TRBV11-2, the J gene TRBJ2-1, with D possibly being TRBD2 (5 bases). Deletions cut 0 bases from V and 4 bases from J, with 10 bases between. This CDR3 has 15 amino acids. The germline gives CDR1 SGHAT, CDR2 FQNNGV. The CDR3 sequence: CASSLELGRYNEQFF. The CDR3 nucleotides read TGTGCCAGCAGCTTAGAGCTAGGGAGATACAATGAGCAGTTCTTC.

The chain employs TRBV27 and TRBJ2-7; 7 nucleotides match TRBD1. This CDR3 region has 15 residues. J lost 2 bases, V lost 2 bases, and 6 bases had no gene match. The germline CDR1 and CDR2 sequences are MNHEY and SMNVEV (reference sequence). CDR3 nucleotide sequence: TGTGCCAGCAGTTTAAATAGACAGGGCCCCTACGAGCAGTACTTC. Protein: CASSLNRQGPYEQYF.

The V gene is TRBV7-3, the J gene TRBJ2-2; 7 bases are shared with TRBD2. The germline CDR1 and CDR2 sequences are SGHTA and FQGTGA. Trimming at V came to 4 bases and at J to 5 bases, leaving 7 bases not matched to a gene. The CDR3 covers 15 residues. CDR3: CASSSPGEGTGELFF. The CDR3 nucleotides read TGTGCCAGCAGCTCCCCGGGGGAGGGAACCGGGGAGCTGTTTTTT.

V usage is TRBV27 and J usage is TRBJ2-7; D might be TRBD2 (5 bases). The CDR3 spans 13 residues. Germline V CDR1 and CDR2: MNHEY, SMNVEV (reference sequence). Between the trimmed V and J ends, which lost 3 bases and 7 bases, there was a span of 13 bases. For the CDR3, the DNA is TGTGCCAGCAGTTTCTCCGTCACTAGAGAGCAGTACTTC. Translated, it gives CASSFSVTREQYF.

This rearrangement joins TRBV9 to TRBJ2-3; TRBD1 agrees at 7 bases. The germline V gene encodes CDR1 SGDLS and CDR2 YYNGEE. V lost 3 bases and J lost 4; bases outside the gene matches: 2. The CDR3 covers 13 residues. CDR3 in amino acids: CASSATGPDTQYF. The CDR3 DNA follows: TGTGCCAGCAGCGCGACAGGGCCAGATACGCAGTATTTT. Full variable domain (missing parts from reference TRBV9 and TRBJ2-3): DSGVTQTPKHLITATGQRVTLRCSPRSGDLSVYWYQQSLDQGLQFLIQYYNGEERAKGNILERFSAQQFPDLHSELNLSSLELGDSALYFCASSATGPDTQYFGPGTRLTVL.

The chain has TRBV5-6 and TRBJ1-1; 7 bases agree with TRBD1. This CDR3 comprises 15 residues. Per the germline V gene, CDR1 is SGHDT and CDR2 is YYEEEE. V lost 4 bases to trimming and J lost 3 bases; unmatched junction nucleotides: 9. For the CDR3, the DNA is TGTGCCAGCAGCCCCGCGACAGGGTCGTACACTGAAGCTTTCTTT. Translating gives CASSPATGSYTEAFF.

The chain couples TRBV5-4 to TRBJ1-1; TRBD1 aligns across 7 bases. Unmatched junction bases numbered 10, after V lost 3 bases and J lost 8 bases. The CDR3 has 14 residues. Per the germline V gene, CDR1 is SGHNT and CDR2 is YYREEE (reference sequence). The CDR3 region is CASSWGPGGGEAFF. The CDR3 DNA sequence: TGTGCCAGCAGCTGGGGTCCAGGGGGTGGGGAAGCTTTCTTT.

The chain uses TRBV9 and TRBJ2-1; a possible D gene is TRBD2 (5 bases). The length of the CDR3 is 14 residues. CDR1 is SGDLS and CDR2 is YYNGEE in the germline V gene. V lost 3 bases and J 9 bases, leaving 16 bases between the germline ends. The CDR3 region is CASSGSERRGEQFF. The CDR3 nucleotides are TGTGCCAGCAGCGGTAGCGAGAGGCGTGGTGAGCAGTTCTTC.

This chain joins TRBV10-1 and TRBJ2-7, with 10 bases aligning to TRBD2. The germline CDR1 and CDR2 sequences are WNHNN and SYGVQD (reference sequence). This CDR3 comprises 16 residues. The J segment lost 0 bases and the V segment lost 2 bases, leaving 4 bases of the junction unmatched. For the CDR3, the DNA is TGCGCCAGCAGTGAGGGAAGCGGGAGGGCCTCCTACGAGCAGTACTTC. Residues: CASSEGSGRASYEQYF.

The CDR3 region is CASSLASYRAYANYGYTF. In nucleotides, the CDR3 is TGTGCCAGCAGCTTAGCTAGCTACAGGGCCTACGCTAACTATGGCTACACCTTC. The V gene is TRBV7-9, the J gene TRBJ1-2; the D gene is possibly TRBD1 (6 bases). The V gene's germline CDR1 is SEHNR and CDR2 FQNEAQ (reference sequence). The CDR3 is made up of 18 amino acids. The V gene lost 0 bases and the J gene lost 0 bases, with 17 bases spanning the gap.